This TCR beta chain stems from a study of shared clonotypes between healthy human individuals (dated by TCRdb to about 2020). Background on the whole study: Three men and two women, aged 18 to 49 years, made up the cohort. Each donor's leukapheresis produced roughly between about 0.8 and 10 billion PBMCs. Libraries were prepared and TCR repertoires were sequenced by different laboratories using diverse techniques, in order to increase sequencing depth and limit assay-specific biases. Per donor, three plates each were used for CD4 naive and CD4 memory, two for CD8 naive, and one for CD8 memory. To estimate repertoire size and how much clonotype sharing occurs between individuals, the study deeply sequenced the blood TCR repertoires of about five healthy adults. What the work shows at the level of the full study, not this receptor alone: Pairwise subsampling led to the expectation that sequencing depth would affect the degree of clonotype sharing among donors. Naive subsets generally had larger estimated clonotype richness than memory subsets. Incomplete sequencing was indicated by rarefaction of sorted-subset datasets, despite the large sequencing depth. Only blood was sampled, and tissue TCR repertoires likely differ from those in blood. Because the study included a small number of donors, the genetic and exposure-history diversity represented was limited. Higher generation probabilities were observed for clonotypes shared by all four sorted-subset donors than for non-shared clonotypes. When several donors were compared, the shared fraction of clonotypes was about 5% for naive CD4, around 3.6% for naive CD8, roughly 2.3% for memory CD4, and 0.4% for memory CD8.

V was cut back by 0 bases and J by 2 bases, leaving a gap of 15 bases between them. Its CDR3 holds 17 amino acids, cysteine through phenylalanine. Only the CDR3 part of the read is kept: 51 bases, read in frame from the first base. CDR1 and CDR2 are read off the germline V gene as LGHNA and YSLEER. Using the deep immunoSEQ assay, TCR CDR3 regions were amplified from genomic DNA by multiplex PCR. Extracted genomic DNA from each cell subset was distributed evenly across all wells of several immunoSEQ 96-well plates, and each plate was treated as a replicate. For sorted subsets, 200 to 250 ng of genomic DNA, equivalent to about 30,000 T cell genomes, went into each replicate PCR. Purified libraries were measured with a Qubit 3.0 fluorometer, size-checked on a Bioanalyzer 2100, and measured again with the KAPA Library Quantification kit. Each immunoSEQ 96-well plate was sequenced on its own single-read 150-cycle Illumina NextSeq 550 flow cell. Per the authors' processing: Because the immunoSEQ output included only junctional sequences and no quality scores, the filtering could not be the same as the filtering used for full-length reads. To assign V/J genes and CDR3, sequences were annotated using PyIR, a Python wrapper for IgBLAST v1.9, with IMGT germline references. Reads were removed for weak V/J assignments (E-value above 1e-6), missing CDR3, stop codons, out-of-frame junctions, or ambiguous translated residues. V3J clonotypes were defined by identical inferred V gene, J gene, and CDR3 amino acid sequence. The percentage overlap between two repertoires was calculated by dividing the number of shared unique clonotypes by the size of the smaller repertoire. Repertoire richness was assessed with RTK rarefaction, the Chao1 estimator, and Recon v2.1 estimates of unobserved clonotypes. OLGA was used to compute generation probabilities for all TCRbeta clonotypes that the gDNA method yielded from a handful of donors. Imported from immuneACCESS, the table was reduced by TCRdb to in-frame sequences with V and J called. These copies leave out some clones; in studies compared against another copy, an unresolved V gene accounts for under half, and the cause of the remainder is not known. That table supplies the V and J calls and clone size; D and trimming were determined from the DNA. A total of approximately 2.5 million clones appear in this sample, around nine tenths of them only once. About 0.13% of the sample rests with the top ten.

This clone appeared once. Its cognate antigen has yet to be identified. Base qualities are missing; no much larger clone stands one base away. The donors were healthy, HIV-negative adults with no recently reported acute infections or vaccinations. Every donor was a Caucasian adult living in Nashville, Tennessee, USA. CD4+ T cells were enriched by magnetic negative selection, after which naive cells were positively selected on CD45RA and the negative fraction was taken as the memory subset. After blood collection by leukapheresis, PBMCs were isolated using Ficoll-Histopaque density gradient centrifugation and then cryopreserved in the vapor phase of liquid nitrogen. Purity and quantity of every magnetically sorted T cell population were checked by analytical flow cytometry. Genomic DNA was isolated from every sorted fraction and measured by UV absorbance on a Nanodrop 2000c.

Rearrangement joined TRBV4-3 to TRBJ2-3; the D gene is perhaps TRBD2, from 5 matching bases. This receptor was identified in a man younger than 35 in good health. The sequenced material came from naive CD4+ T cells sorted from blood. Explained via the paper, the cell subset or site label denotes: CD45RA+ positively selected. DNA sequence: TGCGCCAGCAGCCAAGAAGGCGACTATGCCCCCACAGATACGCAGTATTTT. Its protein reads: CASSQEGDYAPTDTQYF.